This TCR beta chain came from a study of shared clonotypes between healthy human individuals. This clone was found a few times. Generated by immunoSEQ multiplex PCR, the TCRdb table keeps only in-frame clones and is missing some. The sample contains roughly 2.2 million clones, just under 95% of which appear only once. This CDR3 is built from 13 residues. Germline CDR1 reads SGHNT; CDR2 reads YYREEE (reference sequence). The sequence was collected from a man aged 18-30 years in good health. Some clones in this sample may be carry-over from other donors' samples. The sequenced sample consisted of naive CD4+ T cells from PBMCs. Sample subset: CD45RA+ positively selected. The rearrangement joins TRBV5-4 to TRBJ2-5; D ambiguous. The J call is uncertain, as TRBJ2-7 better fits the DNA end. The CDR3 DNA sequence: TGTGCCAGCAGCTTGCCGAGCTCCTACGAGCAGTACTTC. Its protein is CASSLPSSYEQYF.